This T cell receptor (beta chain) was found in a study of shared clonotypes between healthy human individuals. Profiling relied on immunoSEQ multiplex PCR, and the TCRdb table lists in-frame clones only, not all of them. The sample has around 2,000,000 clones; approximately 94% are singletons. Naivety among CD8 cells was defined by CD45RO negativity and positive CCR7 selection, thereby excluding terminally differentiated effector memory CD45RA+ cells. All the donors were Caucasian adults who lived in Nashville, Tennessee. The material sequenced was naive CD8+ T cells sorted from blood. This receptor was taken from a man aged 18 to 35 in good health.

Here the CDR3 DNA reads TGTGCCAGCAGTTTTACGGGATGGGAGCAGTACTTC. Its translation is CASSFTGWEQYF. V usage is TRBV28 and J usage is TRBJ2-7, with D possibly being TRBD2 (5 bases). Trimming removed 3 bases at V and 7 bases at J, with 10 bases between. CDR1 is MDHEN and CDR2 is SYDVKM in the germline V gene. CDR3 length equals 12 residues.